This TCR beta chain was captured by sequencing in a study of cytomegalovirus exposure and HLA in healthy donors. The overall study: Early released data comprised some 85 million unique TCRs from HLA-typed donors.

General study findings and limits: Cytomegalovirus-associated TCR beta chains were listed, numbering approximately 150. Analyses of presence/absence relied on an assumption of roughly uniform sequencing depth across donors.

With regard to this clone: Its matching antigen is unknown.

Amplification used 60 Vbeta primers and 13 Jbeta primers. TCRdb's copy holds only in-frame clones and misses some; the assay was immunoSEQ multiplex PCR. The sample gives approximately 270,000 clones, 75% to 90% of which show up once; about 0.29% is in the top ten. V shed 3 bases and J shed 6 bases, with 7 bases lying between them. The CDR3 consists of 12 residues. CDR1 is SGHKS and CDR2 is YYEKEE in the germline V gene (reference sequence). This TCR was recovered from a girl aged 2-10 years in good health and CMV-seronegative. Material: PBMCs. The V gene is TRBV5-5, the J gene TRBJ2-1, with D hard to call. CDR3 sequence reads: CASSSTVNEQFF. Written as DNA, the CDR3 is TGTGCCAGCAGCTCGACTGTCAATGAGCAGTTCTTC.